This TCR beta chain was sequenced for a study of shared clonotypes between healthy human individuals. Whole-study results and caveats: Several donors held about 5% of naive CD4 clonotypes in common.

A note on this clone: Its antigen is undetermined.

The assay was carried out at the deep level. Generated by immunoSEQ multiplex PCR, the TCRdb table keeps only in-frame clones and is missing some. The profile shows about 580,000 clones, 98% of them singletons. The germline V gene encodes CDR1 SEHNR and CDR2 FQNEAQ (reference sequence). V lost 5 bases, J lost 5 bases, and 12 bases lay in between. This CDR3 is 13 amino acids long. CD8 cells regarded as naive lacked CD45RO, were positively chosen for CCR7, and omitted terminally differentiated effector memory CD45RA+ cells. The chain couples TRBV7-9 to TRBJ1-1, with unresolved D. The receptor comes from a man in his thirties or forties in good health. The sequenced sample consisted of naive CD8+ T cells sorted from blood. The CDR3 spells CASSPGVRTEAFF. CDR3 sequence (DNA): TGTGCCAGCAGCCCTGGGGTTAGGACTGAAGCTTTCTTT. The complete variable domain, with remaining parts taken from reference TRBV7-9 and TRBJ1-1, reads DTGVSQNPRHKITKRGQNVTFRCDPISEHNRLYWYRQTLGQGPEFLTYFQNEAQLEKSRLLSDRFSAERPKGSFSTLEIQRTEQGDSAMYLCASSPGVRTEAFFGQGTRLTVV.